Listed below are T cell receptor beta chains from one sample, sequenced in a study of blood T cell repertoires in COVID-19. Here immunoSEQ multiplex PCR was the method, and the copy in TCRdb shows in-frame clones only, minus some. This sample has 300,000 or so clones, with over 80% found just once. Sequenced: peripheral blood. The receptors stem from a woman aged 40 to 50 with acute or convalescent COVID-19. Both conserved end residues are part of each CDR3. D genes are given only for firm matches. The size entry is marked missing in some rows and otherwise reads once, few, many or a size class.

CDR3nt: TGTGCCAGCAGCGCCTTTTTCACGGGACAGGCCACCGGGGAGCTGTTTTTT; CDR3aa: CASSAFFTGQATGELFF; j_gene: TRBJ2-2; abundance: .; d_gene: TRBD1; v_gene: TRBV9
CDR3nt: TGTGCCAGCAGGTTGATGGCTCAGCCCCAGCATTTT; CDR3aa: CASRLMAQPQHF; j_gene: TRBJ1-5; abundance: .; d_gene: .; v_gene: TRBV28
CDR3nt: TGTGCCAGCAGCCAAGATCCAGGTCGAGAGACCCAGTACTTC; CDR3aa: CASSQDPGRETQYF; j_gene: TRBJ2-5; abundance: .; d_gene: .; v_gene: TRBV3-1/TRBV3-2
CDR3nt: TGTGCCAGCAGCAAACCTCAGTCCCCGGACAGGGTGGGAAACACCATATATTTT; CDR3aa: CASSKPQSPDRVGNTIYF; j_gene: TRBJ1-3; abundance: .; d_gene: .; v_gene: TRBV21-1
CDR3nt: TGTGCCAGCAGCCCGGGACTAGCGGGGGGGCGGGGGACCCAGTACTTC; CDR3aa: CASSPGLAGGRGTQYF; j_gene: TRBJ2-5; abundance: .; d_gene: TRBD2; v_gene: TRBV3-1/TRBV3-2
CDR3nt: TGTGCCAGCAGTTTTGAGGAGACCCAGTACTTC; CDR3aa: CASSFEETQYF; j_gene: TRBJ2-5; abundance: .; d_gene: .; v_gene: TRBV25-1
CDR3nt: TGTGCCAGCAGCGCGGACAGGGGAGGACTACCTGAAGCTTTCTTT; CDR3aa: CASSADRGGLPEAFF; j_gene: TRBJ1-1; abundance: .; d_gene: TRBD1; v_gene: TRBV2
CDR3nt: TGTGCCAGCAGACGAAGCCTCGGGGTCACTGAAGCTTTCTTT; CDR3aa: CASRRSLGVTEAFF; j_gene: TRBJ1-1; abundance: .; d_gene: .; v_gene: TRBV13
CDR3nt: TGTGCCAGCAGTGAAGGGGTTTGGGCCCCAAATGAGCAGTTCTTC; CDR3aa: CASSEGVWAPNEQFF; j_gene: TRBJ2-1; abundance: .; d_gene: .; v_gene: TRBV6-1
CDR3nt: TGTGCCAGCAGGACTAGGGGGCTGGGCACTGAAGCTTTCTTT; CDR3aa: CASRTRGLGTEAFF; j_gene: TRBJ1-1; abundance: few; d_gene: TRBD1; v_gene: TRBV5-6
CDR3nt: TGTGCCAGCAGCTTGTTCAGGGGGAGACTTGTGATCGATGAAAAACTGTTTTTT; CDR3aa: CASSLFRGRLVIDEKLFF; j_gene: TRBJ1-4; abundance: few; d_gene: TRBD1; v_gene: TRBV5-8
CDR3nt: TGTGCCAGCAGTGCTGACAGGGGTATCCTGTTTTTT; CDR3aa: CASSADRGILFF; j_gene: TRBJ1-4; abundance: .; d_gene: TRBD1; v_gene: TRBV27
CDR3nt: TGTGCCAGCAGCCAAGAATGGGAGGGGGACACTGAAGCTTTCTTT; CDR3aa: CASSQEWEGDTEAFF; j_gene: TRBJ1-1; abundance: .; d_gene: .; v_gene: TRBV3-1/TRBV3-2
CDR3nt: TGCAGTGCGGGACGGGGGGAAGCTTTCTTT; CDR3aa: CSAGRGEAFF; j_gene: TRBJ1-1; abundance: .; d_gene: .; v_gene: TRBV20-1
CDR3nt: TGCAGCGTTGAAGAGTTGGGACTCGGAGGCTACACCTTC; CDR3aa: CSVEELGLGGYTF; j_gene: TRBJ1-2; abundance: .; d_gene: .; v_gene: TRBV29-1
CDR3nt: TGTGCCAGCGGGAAGGACAGGCGGCACTATGGCTACACCTTC; CDR3aa: CASGKDRRHYGYTF; j_gene: TRBJ1-2; abundance: .; d_gene: TRBD1; v_gene: TRBV27
CDR3nt: TGTGCCAGCAGCTTGGACAGGGAAGGCCCTTTTGGGGCCAACGTCCTGACTTTC; CDR3aa: CASSLDREGPFGANVLTF; j_gene: TRBJ2-6; abundance: .; d_gene: .; v_gene: TRBV5-4
CDR3nt: TGTGCCAGCAGTGAATTGGTCGACAGCTCTGGAAACACCATATATTTT; CDR3aa: CASSELVDSSGNTIYF; j_gene: TRBJ1-3; abundance: .; d_gene: .; v_gene: TRBV2
CDR3nt: TGTGCCAGCAGCTCGTTAGGGGGACAGGGGGCGCAGCCCCAGCATTTT; CDR3aa: CASSSLGGQGAQPQHF; j_gene: TRBJ1-5; abundance: .; d_gene: TRBD1; v_gene: TRBV7-2
CDR3nt: TGTGCCAGCAGCGCCTATACTAGCGGCGATGAGCAGTTCTTC; CDR3aa: CASSAYTSGDEQFF; j_gene: TRBJ2-1; abundance: .; d_gene: TRBD2; v_gene: TRBV9